This entry is about one T cell receptor beta chain. The antigen remains undetermined. This record comes from a study of vaccination effects on CD4 cells after COVID-19. In the study overall: Sampling occurred a median 72 days post second dose, range 14 to 241.

Before any sequencing was done, the ViraFEST assay used viral peptide pools to expand antigen-specific CD4+ T cells. Subsequent to a culture period of around 10 days, CD4+ T cells were isolated. Either the mRNA-1273 or the BNT162b2 vaccine was given to participants as two doses. Neither prior SARS-CoV-2 infection nor positive nucleocapsid antibodies were present in the vaccine recipients. Cultures got half-medium changes with IL-2 on days 3 and 7. Study-wide points: After vaccination, at late timepoints, clones induced by infection and by vaccine contracted markedly.

Some clones are missing from TCRdb's copy, which holds only in-frame ones; the method was immunoSEQ multiplex PCR. Among about 27,000 clones listed, about four fifths were seen once. The junction had 9 bases not matched to a gene; V was cut back by 4 bases and J by 5 bases. CDR1 is SGHRS, CDR2 YFSETQ, per germline. The CDR3 totals 15 residues. This specimen consisted of CD4+ T cells from PBMCs cultured with HCoV-NL63 spike peptides, obtained after COVID-19 vaccination. The J gene is TRBJ2-5, the V gene TRBV5-1, with TRBD2 matching over 9 bases. The sequence came from a human donor who received a COVID-19 vaccine. Some clones in this sample may be carry-over from other donors' samples. CDR3 residues: CASSRIAGERETQYF. The CDR3, as DNA: TGCGCCAGCAGCAGAATAGCGGGGGAGCGTGAGACCCAGTACTTC.